This entry lists 11 T cell receptor beta chains sequenced from one sample in a study of blood T cell repertoires in COVID-19. The data were produced by immunoSEQ multiplex PCR, yet TCRdb's version contains in-frame clones alone and is incomplete. The sample contains around 620,000 clones, approximately 90% of which appear only once. The sample consisted of peripheral blood. The receptors stem from a woman younger than 35 with acute or convalescent COVID-19.

This clone occurred a few times. The chain joins TRBV30 to TRBJ2-1; 10 nucleotides line up with TRBD2. There are 17 residues in the CDR3. V dropped 0 bases and J dropped 4; count of bases not matched to a gene: 9. The V gene's germline CDR1 is GTSNPN and CDR2 SVGIG (reference sequence). For the CDR3, the DNA is TGTGCCTGGAGTGTACTTGGGGAACTAGCGGGGTACAATGAGCAGTTCTTC. Translation: CAWSVLGELAGYNEQFF.

The chain has TRBV7-6 and TRBJ2-7; maybe TRBD2 (6 bases). Between the trimmed V and J ends, which lost 5 bases and 5 bases, there was a span of 22 bases. Germline CDR1 is SGHVS and CDR2 is FNYEAQ. The CDR3 sequence is 16 residues long. The CDR3 sequence is CASSLSSRLASDEQYF. CDR3 sequence (DNA): TGTGCCAGCAGCCTCTCTTCGCGGCTAGCGTCGGACGAGCAGTACTTC. Combining the CDR3 with reference TRBV7-6 and TRBJ2-7 gives the whole variable domain GAGVSQSPRYKVTKRGQDVALRCDPISGHVSLYWYRQALGQGPEFLTYFNYEAQQDKSGLPNDRFSAERPEGSISTLTIQRTEQRDSAMYRCASSLSSRLASDEQYFGPGTRLTVT.

This clone has only one observation. J is TRBJ1-2 and V is TRBV24-1; D is ambiguous. There are 15 residues in the CDR3. Germline values: CDR1 KGHDR, CDR2 SFDVKD. The germline V and J ends were trimmed by 3 bases and 4 bases, with 14 bases remaining between them. CDR3 sequence: CATSDARAGFYGYTF. CDR3 DNA sequence: TGTGCCACCAGTGATGCCCGGGCGGGTTTCTATGGCTACACCTTC.

The chain carries TRBV27 and TRBJ2-1; 8 nucleotides line up with TRBD1. Germline-derived CDR1 and CDR2 are MNHEY and SMNVEV (reference sequence). V was pared by 7 bases and J by 0 bases, with 8 bases of the junction left unmatched. There are 16 residues in the CDR3. The CDR3, as DNA: TGTGCCAGCACCCGGGACAGGCCCAGCTCCTACAATGAGCAGTTCTTC. This translates into CASTRDRPSSYNEQFF.

The chain carries TRBV5-1 and TRBJ2-7; 8 bases are shared with TRBD1. The germline gives CDR1 SGHRS, CDR2 YFSETQ. The CDR3 has 14 amino acids. The V and J ends lost 4 bases and 2 bases, in that order; junction bases with no gene match: 5. The chain's CDR3 is CASSSRTGPYEQYF. CDR3 in DNA: TGCGCCAGCAGCAGCCGGACAGGGCCCTACGAGCAGTACTTC.

The V call is TRBV6-1, the J call TRBJ2-1; D may be TRBD1 (6 bases). CDR3 length: 15 amino acids. Germline values: CDR1 MNHNS, CDR2 SASEGT. The ends were cut back, 2 bases at V and 7 bases at J, with 15 bases in the middle. The DNA of the CDR3 is TGTGCCAGCAGTGAACTGGGGGCCATGAGAAATGAGCAGTTCTTC. Its protein is CASSELGAMRNEQFF.

The table lists this clone with a count of one. The chain has TRBV5-8 and TRBJ1-5; D may be TRBD1 (5 bases). Between the trimmed V and J ends, which lost 5 bases and 7 bases, there was a span of 19 bases. This CDR3 is built from 15 residues. The germline gives CDR1 SGHTS, CDR2 YDEGEE. CDR3 DNA: TGTGCCAGCAGTTGGGGCGCCCAGGAAATCCAGCCCCAGCATTTT. Amino acid sequence: CASSWGAQEIQPQHF.

The rearrangement links TRBV6-5 to TRBJ1-1; 7 bases are shared with TRBD1. The ends lost 6 bases at V and 5 bases at J; junction bases unmatched: 9. Per the germline V gene, CDR1 is MNHEY and CDR2 is SVGAGI. The CDR3 covers 14 residues. The CDR3 is CASSQRQGRTEAFF. The DNA for the CDR3 is TGTGCCAGCAGCCAGCGACAGGGTAGGACTGAAGCTTTCTTT.

This CDR3 is CASSPGTGENGYTF. The CDR3 DNA follows: TGTGCCAGCTCGCCCGGGACAGGGGAAAATGGCTACACCTTC. The gene calls are TRBV18 and TRBJ1-2; 10 nucleotides agree with TRBD1. This CDR3 has 14 amino acids. CDR1 and CDR2 (germline): KGHSH, LQKENI. V trimming: 6 bases; J trimming: 6 bases; junction bases outside the gene matches: 7.

The rearrangement joins TRBV14 to TRBJ1-6; D is undetermined. This CDR3 spans 9 amino acids. V lost 3 bases, J lost 19 bases, and 7 bases lay in between. CDR1 and CDR2 (germline): SGHDN, FVKESK. As DNA, the CDR3 is TGTGCCAGCAGCCAGGAGTTTCACTTT. Protein product: CASSQEFHF.

The chain has TRBV6-5 and TRBJ2-2, with TRBD2 as a possible D gene (7 bases). The length of the CDR3 is 15 residues. Trimming stripped 11 bases from V and 2 bases from J, with 18 bases between. Germline V gene lookup returns CDR1 MNHEY and CDR2 SVGAGI. CDR3 region: CAAQGRGSNTGELFF. The CDR3 bases are TGTGCCGCCCAGGGGAGGGGATCAAACACCGGGGAGCTGTTTTTT.